This T cell receptor (beta chain) comes out of a study of T-cell memory formation after mild COVID-19. Study-level background: TCR clusters were mostly confined to one donor each.

TCRalpha and TCRbeta libraries used 5'RACE with constant-segment primers and UMIs. MiXCR was run by TCRdb on the 5' RACE reads, yielding one entry per CDR3 protein. Of 500,000 to 600,000 distinct CDR3 sequences listed, around 17% are singletons. Study findings and constraints: Among CD4+ contracting clones, most were CM and EM, and CD8+ ones EMRA.

CDR3 length: 15 residues. Per the germline V gene, CDR1 is MGHRA and CDR2 is YSYEKL. V gave up 0 bases and J gave up 5 bases; unmatched junction bases: 4. Notes on this clonotype: Antigen unknown.

This chain connects TRBV4-1 to TRBJ2-5; 9 nucleotides agree with TRBD2. This sequence was found in an adult woman who had mild COVID-19 (a few samples of this study predate the infection). Cell type and time point are not known. The material sequenced was PBMCs or a T cell subset sorted from them (not recorded which). The CDR3 spells CASSQERGGTETQYF. Here the CDR3 DNA reads TGCGCCAGCAGCCAAGAGCGGGGGGGCACGGAGACCCAGTACTTC.